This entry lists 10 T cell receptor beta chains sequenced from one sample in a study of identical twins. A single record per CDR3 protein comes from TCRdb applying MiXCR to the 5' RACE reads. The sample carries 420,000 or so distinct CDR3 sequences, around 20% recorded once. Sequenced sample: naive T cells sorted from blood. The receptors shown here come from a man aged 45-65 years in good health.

CDR3 protein: CASSLRTGVQPQHF. CDR3 bases: TGTGCCAGCAGCTTACGGACAGGGGTGCAGCCCCAGCATTTT. This sequence joins TRBV5-7 and TRBJ1-5; 9 bases fit TRBD1. TRBV5-7 qualifies as an ORF whose function is uncertain. Trimming removed 2 bases from V and 7 bases from J; junction bases left unmatched: 4. The CDR3 contains 14 residues.

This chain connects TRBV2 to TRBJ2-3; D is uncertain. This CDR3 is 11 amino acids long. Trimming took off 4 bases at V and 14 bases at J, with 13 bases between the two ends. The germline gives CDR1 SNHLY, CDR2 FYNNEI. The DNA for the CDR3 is TGTGCCAGCAGTGGAGACGCAAATCCGTATTTT. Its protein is CASSGDANPYF. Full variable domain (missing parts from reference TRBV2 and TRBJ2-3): EPEVTQTPSHQVTQMGQEVILRCVPISNHLYFYWYRQILGQKVEFLVSFYNNEISEKSEIFDDQFSVERPDGSNFTLKIRSTKLEDSAMYFCASSGDANPYFGPGTRLTVL.

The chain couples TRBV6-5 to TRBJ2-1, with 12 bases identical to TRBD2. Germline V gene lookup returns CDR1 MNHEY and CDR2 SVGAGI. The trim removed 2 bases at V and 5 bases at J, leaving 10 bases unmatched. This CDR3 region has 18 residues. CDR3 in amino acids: CASSYTRIRLAGDNEQFF. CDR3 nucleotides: TGTGCCAGCAGTTACACAAGAATTCGACTAGCGGGGGACAATGAGCAGTTCTTC.

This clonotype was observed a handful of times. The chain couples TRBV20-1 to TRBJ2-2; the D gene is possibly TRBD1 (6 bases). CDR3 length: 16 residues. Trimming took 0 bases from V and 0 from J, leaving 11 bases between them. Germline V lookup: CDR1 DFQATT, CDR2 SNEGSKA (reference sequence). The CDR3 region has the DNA TGCAGTGCTAGAGAGTTGGGGGCAGCGAACACCGGGGAGCTGTTTTTT. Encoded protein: CSARELGAANTGELFF.

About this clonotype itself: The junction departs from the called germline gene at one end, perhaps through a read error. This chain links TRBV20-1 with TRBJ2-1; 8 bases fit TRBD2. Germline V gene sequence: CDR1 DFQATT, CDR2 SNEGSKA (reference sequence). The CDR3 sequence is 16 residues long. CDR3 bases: TGCAGTGCTAGAGTCTCCTTTAGCGGGAAGTACACTGAGCAGTTCTTC. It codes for CSARVSFSGKYTEQFF.

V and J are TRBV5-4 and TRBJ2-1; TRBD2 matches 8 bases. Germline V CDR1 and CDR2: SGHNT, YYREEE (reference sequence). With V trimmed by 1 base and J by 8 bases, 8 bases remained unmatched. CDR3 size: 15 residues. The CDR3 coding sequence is TGTGCCAGCAGCTTGACCGGGAGGGTTAGCGATGAGCAGTTCTTC. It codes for CASSLTGRVSDEQFF.

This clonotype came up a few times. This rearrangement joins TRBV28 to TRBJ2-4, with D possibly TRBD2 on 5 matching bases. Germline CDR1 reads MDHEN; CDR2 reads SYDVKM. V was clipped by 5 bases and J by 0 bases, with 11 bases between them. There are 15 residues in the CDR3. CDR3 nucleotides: TGTGCCAGCAGTGAAGGACTTCTAGCCAAAAACATTCAGTACTTC. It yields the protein CASSEGLLAKNIQYF.

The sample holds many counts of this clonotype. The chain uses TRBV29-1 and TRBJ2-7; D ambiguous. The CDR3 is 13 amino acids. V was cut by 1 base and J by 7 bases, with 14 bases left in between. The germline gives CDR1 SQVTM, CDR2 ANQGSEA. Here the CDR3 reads CSVEGLYNEEQYF. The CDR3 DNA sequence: TGCAGCGTTGAAGGTCTTTATAATGAAGAGCAGTACTTC.

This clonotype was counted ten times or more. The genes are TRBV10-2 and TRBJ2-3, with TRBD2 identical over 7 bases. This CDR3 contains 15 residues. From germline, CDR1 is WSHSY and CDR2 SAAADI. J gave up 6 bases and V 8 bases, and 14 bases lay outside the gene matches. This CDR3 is CASAPGTTLGDTQYF. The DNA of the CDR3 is TGCGCCAGCGCGCCCGGGACTACCCTAGGGGATACGCAGTATTTT.

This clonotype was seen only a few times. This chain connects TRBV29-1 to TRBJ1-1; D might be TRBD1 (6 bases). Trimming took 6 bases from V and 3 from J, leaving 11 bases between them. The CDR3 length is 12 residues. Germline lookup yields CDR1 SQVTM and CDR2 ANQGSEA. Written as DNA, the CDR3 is TGCAGCGTGAAAGGACAGCACACTGAAGCTTTCTTT. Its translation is CSVKGQHTEAFF.